This TCR beta chain was sequenced for a study of blood T cell repertoires in COVID-19. Background on the study: COVID-19 samples, acute and convalescent, were from the United States, Italy and Spain.

Produced via immunoSEQ multiplex PCR; TCRdb's table is partial and in-frame only. The sample includes about 64,000 clones, 65% to 80% of them seen just once. Looked up from germline, CDR1 is LGHDT and CDR2 is YNNKEL (reference sequence). V lost 4 bases to trimming and J lost 4 bases, with 19 bases between them. The length of the CDR3 is 16 residues. This TCR came from a human donor in a cohort sampled during active COVID-19. The sample comprised peripheral blood. The V call is TRBV3-1 (or the pseudogene TRBV3-2), the J call TRBJ1-2; a possible D gene is TRBD1 (5 bases). The CDR3 spells CASSPLLGGTIYGYTF. For the CDR3, the DNA is TGTGCCAGCAGCCCACTACTGGGGGGAACCATCTATGGCTACACCTTC.